This is a list of T cell receptor beta chains from one sample in a study of a mutant IDH1 vaccine in newly diagnosed glioma. The table came from immunoSEQ multiplex PCR; TCRdb's copy has only in-frame clones and leaves some out. The sample lists fewer than 70,000 clones, more than 75% occurring once. These TCRs are of unknown antigen specificity. Source: PBMCs, taken from a glioma patient whose treatment included an IDH1 peptide vaccine. These TCRs come from a man younger than 40 with glioma. Both conserved end residues are part of each CDR3. The D gene is left open where the match is weak. Clone size is given for some rows only: seen once, a few or many times, or a class if the clone is expanded.

TGTGCCAGCAGCATTCAGACAGGGGAAAAGACCCAGTACTTC	CASSIQTGEKTQYF	NA	14	TRBD1	TRBV7-2	TRBJ2-5
TGTGCCTGGAGTGTACGGGGTAGGGTCAGGGGTGAAGCTTTCTTT	CAWSVRGRVRGEAFF	NA	15	NA	TRBV30	TRBJ1-1
TGTGCCAGCAGCTATCGACTAGCGGGGGAAGAGACCCAGTACTTC	CASSYRLAGEETQYF	NA	15	TRBD2	TRBV14	TRBJ2-5
TGTGCCAGCAGTTACTCGTTAGCGAGCTTCCAAGAGACCCAGTACTTC	CASSYSLASFQETQYF	NA	16	NA	TRBV6-5	TRBJ2-5
TGTGCCAGCAGCACCGACACCACAGATACGCAGTATTTT	CASSTDTTDTQYF	NA	13	NA	TRBV21-1	TRBJ2-3
TGTGCCAGCACTACGACAGTGATGAACACTGAAGCTTTCTTT	CASTTTVMNTEAFF	NA	14	NA	TRBV5-6	TRBJ1-1
TGTGCCAGCAGCTTGGGACAGGGGCGGTATGACGGGGAGCTGTTTTTT	CASSLGQGRYDGELFF	NA	16	TRBD1	TRBV5-4	TRBJ2-2
TGTGCCAGCAGCTCAGACAGGTTCGACGAGCAGTACTTC	CASSSDRFDEQYF	NA	13	NA	TRBV7-9	TRBJ2-7
TGTGCCAGCAGCTTGCATCAGACACATAGCAATCAGCCCCAGCATTTT	CASSLHQTHSNQPQHF	NA	16	NA	TRBV5-6	TRBJ1-5
TGTGCCAGCAGCTTTGGGGCTGAGGCAGCGGAGTTGGTAGGAAGTGAGCAGTTCTTC	CASSFGAEAAELVGSEQFF	NA	19	NA	TRBV7-8	TRBJ2-1
TGCGCCAGCAGCTCGGGACAGGGGTACAATGAGCAGTTCTTC	CASSSGQGYNEQFF	NA	14	TRBD1	TRBV10-1	TRBJ2-1
TGTGCCAGCAGGACGGACAGGGGCACCGGGGAGCTGTTTTTT	CASRTDRGTGELFF	NA	14	TRBD1	TRBV5-4	TRBJ2-2
TGTGCCAGCAGTTTATTGAGACTAGCGGGAGCCCGTGAGCAGTTCTTC	CASSLLRLAGAREQFF	NA	16	TRBD2	TRBV28	TRBJ2-1
TGTGCCAGCAGCTTAGTGGGTGGCAGAAACCAAGAGACCCAGTACTTC	CASSLVGGRNQETQYF	NA	16	NA	TRBV11-2	TRBJ2-5
TGTGCCAGTAGTAATCGGGGGAACACTGAAGCTTTCTTT	CASSNRGNTEAFF	few	13	NA	TRBV19	TRBJ1-1
TGTGCCAGCAGTTTCGAGGGAAGTGAGCAGTTCTTC	CASSFEGSEQFF	NA	12	NA	TRBV27	TRBJ2-1
TGTGCCAGCAGAACAGAATCGAACACCGGGGAGCTGTTTTTT	CASRTESNTGELFF	NA	14	NA	TRBV11-1	TRBJ2-2
TGTGCCAGCAGTGAATCAGGGCTATTCTATGGCTACACCTTC	CASSESGLFYGYTF	NA	14	NA	TRBV6-1	TRBJ1-2
TGTGCCAGCAGCGTAGCCCGTCGGGGGGGCTCTGGAAACACCATATATTTT	CASSVARRGGSGNTIYF	NA	17	NA	TRBV9	TRBJ1-3
TGTGCCAGCAGCTTAAGAAGCGGGGAAAATGAGCAGTTCTTC	CASSLRSGENEQFF	NA	14	TRBD2	TRBV7-2	TRBJ2-1
TGTGCCAGCAGCTTTAGCGGGGCCTCCTACGAGCAGTACTTC	CASSFSGASYEQYF	NA	14	TRBD2	TRBV7-2	TRBJ2-7
TGTGCCAGCAGCGAACTAGCGGAAGTCGGGACCCAGTACTTC	CASSELAEVGTQYF	NA	14	TRBD2	TRBV11-2	TRBJ2-5
TGTGCCAGCAGCCAAGGGGACGGTAGACTATGCCTAGTTGCAACTAATGAAAAACTGTTTTTT	CASSQGDGRLCLVATNEKLFF	once	21	NA	TRBV7-7	TRBJ1-4
TGTGCCAGCTCACCACCACAACAGGGCGGGGGGAACACTGAAGCTTTCTTT	CASSPPQQGGGNTEAFF	NA	17	NA	TRBV18	TRBJ1-1
TGCGCCAGCAGCCAAGATTTCAGGACTGACCAAGAGACCCAGTACTTC	CASSQDFRTDQETQYF	NA	16	NA	TRBV4-3	TRBJ2-5
TGTGCCAGCAGCTCCAGGGCTGGGGCCGGGGAGCTGTTTTTT	CASSSRAGAGELFF	NA	14	NA	TRBV5-4	TRBJ2-2
TGTGCCAGCACCAGAGGACACACGGGAGAGCAGTACTTC	CASTRGHTGEQYF	NA	13	NA	TRBV6-5	TRBJ2-7
TGTGCCAGCAGCTTCGGGGGGCGCACAGATACGCAGTATTTT	CASSFGGRTDTQYF	NA	14	NA	TRBV7-2	TRBJ2-3
TGTGCCAGAAGCTTGGGGGCAGGGAAGGGATTATCGGACACTGAAGCTTTCTTT	CARSLGAGKGLSDTEAFF	NA	18	NA	TRBV5-3	TRBJ1-1
TGTGCCAGCAGCTTTGATTTTACCGGGACTGTCAATCAGCCCCAGCATTTT	CASSFDFTGTVNQPQHF	NA	17	NA	TRBV12-1	TRBJ1-5
TGTGCCAGCTCACCAAGTGGCAATCAGCCCCAGCATTTT	CASSPSGNQPQHF	NA	13	NA	TRBV18	TRBJ1-5
TGTGCCAGTAGTAAGGGAGGCTACGAGCAGTACTTC	CASSKGGYEQYF	NA	12	NA	TRBV19	TRBJ2-7
TGTGCCAGCACCACGAGGGGGAACACTGAAGCTTTCTTT	CASTTRGNTEAFF	once	13	NA	TRBV7-9	TRBJ1-1
TGTGCCAGCAGCCCGGGACAGGGGTCACCCCTCCACTTT	CASSPGQGSPLHF	NA	13	TRBD1	TRBV2	TRBJ1-6
TGTGCCAGTAGTATAGTGTGGACAGGGTACAATGAGCAGTTCTTC	CASSIVWTGYNEQFF	NA	15	TRBD1	TRBV19	TRBJ2-1
TGCGCCAGCAGCCTAAGGACAGACTCACCCCTCCACTTT	CASSLRTDSPLHF	NA	13	NA	TRBV4-3	TRBJ1-6
TGCGCCAGCGCCCCGGGACTAGCGGTGGAGACCCAGTACTTC	CASAPGLAVETQYF	NA	14	TRBD2	TRBV10-1	TRBJ2-5
TGTGCCAGCGTACGGGGGGCCCAGTTGAGTGAGCAGTTCTTC	CASVRGAQLSEQFF	NA	14	NA	TRBV6-1	TRBJ2-1
TGTGCCAGCAGTCGGGACCTGACTTCGCTACAGTTCTTC	CASSRDLTSLQFF	NA	13	NA	TRBV7-2	TRBJ2-1
TGTGCCAGTAGTCTCCGGGACAGACTGAACACTGAAGCTTTCTTT	CASSLRDRLNTEAFF	NA	15	TRBD1	TRBV19	TRBJ1-1
TGTGCCAGCAGTGATCGGGGGGTCGGTGGCTACACCTTC	CASSDRGVGGYTF	NA	13	NA	TRBV25-1	TRBJ1-2
TGTGCCAGTACCCCTAGGTGGACAGGGGAACCAGACCGGGAAAAACTGTTTTTT	CASTPRWTGEPDREKLFF	NA	18	TRBD1	TRBV19	TRBJ1-4
TGTGCCTGGAGTGTCGGCCGGGTCCTAGCCAAAAACATTCAGTACTTC	CAWSVGRVLAKNIQYF	NA	16	NA	TRBV30	TRBJ2-4
TGTGCCAGCAGTTACCGGACAGAATATGGCTACACCTTC	CASSYRTEYGYTF	NA	13	NA	TRBV6-5	TRBJ1-2
TGTGCCAGTAGTTTTCTCGGGACAACCGAGCAGTACTTC	CASSFLGTTEQYF	NA	13	NA	TRBV19	TRBJ2-7
TGTGCCAGCAGCGGGGACAGGGGGAGCATTGAAGCTTTCTTT	CASSGDRGSIEAFF	NA	14	TRBD1	TRBV7-9	TRBJ1-1
TGCAGCGTCGTACAGGGGGCAGCTGGCTACACCTTC	CSVVQGAAGYTF	NA	12	TRBD1	TRBV29-1	TRBJ1-2
TGTGCCAGCAGTGCCCAGACAGGGGGCACAGATACGCAGTATTTT	CASSAQTGGTDTQYF	NA	15	TRBD1	TRBV2	TRBJ2-3
TGCGCCAGCAGCTTAAACAGGGGATGGGAGCAGTACTTC	CASSLNRGWEQYF	NA	13	TRBD1	TRBV5-1	TRBJ2-5
TGTGCCAGCAGCCCACGGCCGGGACAGGGGTTTGGACGGCAGGAAAAACTGTTTTTT	CASSPRPGQGFGRQEKLFF	many	19	TRBD1	TRBV27	TRBJ1-4
TGTGCCAGCAGCGTAGCGGCAGGCAATCGCAATTCACCCCTCCACTTT	CASSVAAGNRNSPLHF	NA	16	NA	TRBV9	TRBJ1-6
TGTGCCAGTCGACAGGGGGGAAGTACGTTCTTC	CASRQGGSTFF	NA	11	TRBD1	TRBV19	TRBJ2-1
TGTGCCAGCAGCCAAGTCGGTCACCGAAACGAGCAGTACTTC	CASSQVGHRNEQYF	NA	14	NA	TRBV4-2	TRBJ2-7